The clone carrying this TCR beta chain showed up just a few times. The record originates from a study of CD4 and CD8 cells across lung adenocarcinoma regions. Localized lung adenocarcinoma, a non-small cell lung cancer, affected the donors. V lost 5 bases and J 2 bases, leaving 13 bases between the germline ends. CDR1 MNHEY and CDR2 SVGAGI come from the germline V gene. There are 14 residues in the CDR3. TCRdb analysed the PCR reads with MiXCR anew, one entry per CDR3 protein. The table lists about 25,000 distinct CDR3 sequences, 45% to 50% of them singletons. This chain uses TRBV6-5 with TRBJ2-7, with D perhaps TRBD1 (6 bases). The sequence was collected from a male donor with lung adenocarcinoma. The CD4 and CD8 labels of this study may be unreliable. Sequenced: CD8+ T cells from the center of a lung tumor. CDR3 nucleotides: TGTGCCAGCAGTAACCGGACAGCCGCCTACGAGCAGTACTTC. Its protein product is CASSNRTAAYEQYF.